The following is a T cell receptor beta chain sequence with its context. No conserved phenylalanine or tryptophan is present at the end of the CDR3, so a read error is the likely explanation. The limits of the CDR3 on the DNA are not certain, so only TCRdb's listed CDR3 is given. Germline V gene data show CDR1 as LGHNT and CDR2 as FRNRAP. The CDR3 sequence runs 10 residues, both termini included. The data originate from a study of T cells in Graves' hyperthyroidism and ophthalmopathy. Calling Graves' hyperthyroidism stable meant ophthalmopathy did not progress within 18 months. Clinical symptoms, serum thyroxine and TRAb, thyroid ultrasound and orbital computed tomography were used for the diagnoses. TCR beta CDR3 sequences were amplified from RNA transcripts. HTBI primers were the set used in a first-round RT-PCR of the TCR CDR3. A single record per CDR3 protein comes from TCRdb applying MiXCR to the multiplex PCR reads. The data contain fewer than 750,000 distinct CDR3 sequences, approximately 44% of them singletons.

The source material was peripheral blood or thyroid tissue (not recorded which). The clonotype originates from a woman in her late teens or twenties with Graves' hyperthyroidism. The chain recombines TRBV12-5 with TRBJ1-4; the table's D call TRBD1 went unverified against the DNA. The chain's CDR3 is CASGLGQGLY.